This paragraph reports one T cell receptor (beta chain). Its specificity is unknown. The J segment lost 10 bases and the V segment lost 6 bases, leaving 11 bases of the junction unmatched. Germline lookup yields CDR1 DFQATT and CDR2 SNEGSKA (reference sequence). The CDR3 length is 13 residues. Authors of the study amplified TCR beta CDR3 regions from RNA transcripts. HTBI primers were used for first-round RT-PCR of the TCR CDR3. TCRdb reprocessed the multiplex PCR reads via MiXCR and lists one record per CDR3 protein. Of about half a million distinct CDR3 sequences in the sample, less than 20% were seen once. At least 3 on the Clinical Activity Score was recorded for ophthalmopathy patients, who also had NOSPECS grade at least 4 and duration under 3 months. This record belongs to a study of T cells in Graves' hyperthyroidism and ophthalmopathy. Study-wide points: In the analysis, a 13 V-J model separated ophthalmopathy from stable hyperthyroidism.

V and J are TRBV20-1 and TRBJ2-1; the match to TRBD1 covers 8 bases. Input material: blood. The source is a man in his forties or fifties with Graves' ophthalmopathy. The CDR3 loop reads CSANFRGRREQFF. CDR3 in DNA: TGCAGTGCCAACTTCAGGGGGCGCAGGGAGCAGTTCTTC.